This TCR beta chain emerged from a study of shared T cell receptors in the human thymus. Trimming stripped 0 bases from V and 6 bases from J, with 24 bases between. The CDR3 contains 19 residues. The V gene's germline CDR1 is SGHRS and CDR2 YFSETQ. Data came from immunoSEQ multiplex PCR; TCRdb stores just in-frame clones and leaves some out. There are hundreds of thousands of clones in the sample; over 90% occur only once, and approximately 0.02% lies in the top ten. Material: thymocytes. The source of this sequence is a human donor. The gene calls are TRBV5-1 and TRBJ1-4; TRBD1 might be the D (6 bases). The CDR3 spells CASSLGQHGQRGEDEKLFF. The CDR3 nucleotides read TGCGCCAGCAGCTTGGGCCAACACGGACAGAGGGGGGAGGATGAAAAACTGTTTTTT.